The following is a TCR beta chain sequence with its context. These data are taken from a study of blood T cell repertoires in COVID-19. As for the study in general: COVID-19 samples collected from the United States, Italy and Spain covered acute and convalescent phases. T cells, B-cell-depleted T cells, or PBMCs supplied cDNA or gDNA.

Germline V gene data show CDR1 as SNHLY and CDR2 as FYNNEI. There are 13 residues in the CDR3. Trimming took off 3 bases at V and 6 bases at J, with 11 bases between the two ends. Seattle patients were enrolled during active infection and followed longitudinally. In the source study's methods: Estimated nucleated cell counts came from reference gene primer amplification. Profiled with immunoSEQ multiplex PCR; TCRdb holds only in-frame clones, not every one. From that table come the V and J calls and clone size; the DNA was used to work out D and trimming. The table has some 300,000 clones, approximately 90% seen once.

Sequencing was done on a sample of peripheral blood. The TCR originated in a woman between 45 and 60 years old with COVID-19, enrolled during active disease. This sequence joins TRBV2 and TRBJ1-2, with no clear D. The CDR3 DNA follows: TGTGCCAGCAGTGATCCCACAATGAATGGCTACACCTTC. Its protein is CASSDPTMNGYTF. Full variable domain (missing parts from reference TRBV2 and TRBJ1-2): EPEVTQTPSHQVTQMGQEVILRCVPISNHLYFYWYRQILGQKVEFLVSFYNNEISEKSEIFDDQFSVERPDGSNFTLKIRSTKLEDSAMYFCASSDPTMNGYTFGSGTRLTVV.